Shown below are 4 T cell receptor beta chains from a single sample sequenced in a study of cytomegalovirus exposure and HLA in healthy donors. Both 60 Vbeta primers and 13 Jbeta primers went into the PCR. The data were produced by immunoSEQ multiplex PCR, yet TCRdb's version contains in-frame clones alone and is incomplete. The record lists about 70,000 clones, of which the ten most abundant hold approximately 2.4%. The sequencing sample was made of PBMCs. These receptors were collected from a female donor in good health and CMV-seropositive.

V gene TRBV13 combines with J gene TRBJ1-1; 7 bases are shared with TRBD1. Germline values: CDR1 PRHDT, CDR2 FYEKMQ (reference sequence). V dropped 5 bases and J dropped 1; count of bases not matched to a gene: 7. The CDR3 is 15 residues long. CDR3: CASSITGDRNTEAFF. In DNA form, the CDR3 reads TGTGCCAGCAGCATCACAGGGGACAGGAACACTGAAGCTTTCTTT. The full variable domain, completed using reference TRBV13 and TRBJ1-1, is AAGVIQSPRHLIKEKRETATLKCYPIPRHDTVYWYQQGPGQDPQFLISFYEKMQSDKGSIPDRFSAQQFSDYHSELNMSSLELGDSALYFCASSITGDRNTEAFFGQGTRLTVV.

The V call is TRBV27, the J call TRBJ1-2; maybe TRBD1 (6 bases). Germline CDR1 is MNHEY and CDR2 is SMNVEV (reference sequence). The CDR3 is made up of 14 amino acids. The ends were cut back, 5 bases at V and 4 bases at J, with 14 bases in the middle. CDR3 loop: CASSAQGRIYGYTF. CDR3 DNA sequence: TGTGCCAGCAGTGCACAGGGCCGGATCTATGGCTACACCTTC.

The chain carries TRBV10-3 and TRBJ1-1, with D maybe TRBD1 (6 bases). The V and J ends lost 4 bases and 4 bases respectively, with 13 bases between them. Germline V CDR1 and CDR2: ENHRY, SYGVKD. The CDR3 spans 14 residues. Written as DNA, the CDR3 is TGTGCCATCAGTGCTCAACAGGGTGGCACTGAAGCTTTCTTT. It translates to CAISAQQGGTEAFF.

The genes are TRBV29-1 and TRBJ2-2, with 7 bases that match TRBD1. The CDR3 covers 16 residues. Germline V gives CDR1 SQVTM, CDR2 ANQGSEA. Trimming at V came to 7 bases and at J to 5 bases, leaving 16 bases not matched to a gene. The CDR3 loop reads CSAMRQGASRTGELFF. CDR3 DNA: TGCAGCGCCATGAGACAGGGAGCGTCACGGACCGGGGAGCTGTTTTTT.